A selection of T cell receptor beta chains follows, all from one sample in a study of blood T cell repertoires in COVID-19. Assay: immunoSEQ multiplex PCR; the TCRdb copy retains only in-frame clones and omits some. The data show a few hundred thousand clones, 88% seen once. The sequencing sample was made of PBMCs or T cells enriched from blood (not recorded which). All receptors come from a woman between 18 and 29 years old who had recovered from COVID-19. Both conserved end residues are part of each CDR3.

cdr3_aa j_call v_call
CASSQTGDGYTF TRBJ1-2 TRBV3-1/TRBV3-2
CASRSGGSNTGELFF TRBJ2-2 TRBV7-9
CASITGLRSTPDTQYF TRBJ2-3 TRBV7-8
CASSPGGTGNTGELFF TRBJ2-2 TRBV11-3
CASSQGTSGRNEQFF TRBJ2-1 TRBV3-1/TRBV3-2
CATLYGGPQSGELFF TRBJ2-2 TRBV6-5
CASSLSLYGYTF TRBJ1-2 TRBV18
CASSLIAGTAPEAFF TRBJ1-1 TRBV7-9
CASRETGTSGRNEQFF TRBJ2-1 TRBV19
CASSLSGGTEAFF TRBJ1-1 TRBV14
CATSDLGGGWTEAFF TRBJ1-1 TRBV24-1
CASSLPGLAVDEQFF TRBJ2-1 TRBV2
CASSQEDRQGAAGNTIYF TRBJ1-3 TRBV3-1/TRBV3-2
CASSVPGIYGYTF TRBJ1-2 TRBV9
CASSLSRVFEAFF TRBJ1-1 TRBV12-3/TRBV12-4
CASSQAGGHYNEQFF TRBJ2-1 TRBV4-1
CASSQTSNEQYF TRBJ2-7 TRBV3-1/TRBV3-2
CASKFWRGGIDEQFF TRBJ2-1 TRBV5-8
CASSERTGGTYEQYF TRBJ2-7 TRBV18
CSVGGAPNQPQHF TRBJ1-5 TRBV29-1
CASSPAVEKLFF TRBJ1-4 TRBV6-5
CASSPAQEGNQPQHF TRBJ1-5 TRBV18
CASSHVLTGDYGYTF TRBJ1-2 TRBV4-2
CASSLGQGAYEQYF TRBJ2-7 TRBV5-4
CASTRTGNTEAFF TRBJ1-1 TRBV12-3/TRBV12-4
CASRRDRNNQPQHF TRBJ1-5 TRBV2
CSVSGSNYGYTF TRBJ1-2 TRBV29-1
CASSRRLATDTQYF TRBJ2-3 TRBV3-1/TRBV3-2
CASSESGPGEPQHF TRBJ1-5 TRBV25-1
CASSYTAGTGKNHSPLHF TRBJ1-6 TRBV6-8
CASSDQGANQPQHF TRBJ1-5 TRBV5-5